This TCR beta chain was documented in a study of blood T cells in healthy people across ages. Study-wide results and caveats: Significant beta diversity loss was already apparent by age approximately 38, declining roughly linearly.

PBMCs were isolated at a quantity of at least 7 million per sample. CDR3 length: 12 residues. Trimming stripped 6 bases from V and 10 bases from J, with 13 bases between. The germline gives CDR1 SEHNR, CDR2 FQNEAQ (reference sequence). This clonotype was observed a few times. Its antigen is unidentified. The authors ran a second PCR of roughly 6 to 11 cycles using a sample-barcoded 5' primer and a J-beta primer mix. Using its own MiXCR run on the 5' RACE reads, TCRdb lists one record per CDR3 protein. Of roughly 1,500,000 distinct CDR3 sequences listed, almost 35% are singletons. The chain has TRBV7-9 and TRBJ2-1; D might be TRBD1 (6 bases). Sequenced input: blood. The receptor was isolated from a woman under 40 in good health. CDR3 residues: CASSSGAWEQFF. The CDR3 DNA sequence: TGTGCCAGCAGTTCAGGGGCATGGGAGCAGTTCTTC.